This T cell receptor beta chain was documented in a study of T cells in localized non-small cell lung cancer. Repertoires were generated with immunoSEQ multiplex PCR, while TCRdb's copy carries only in-frame clones and drops some. The table has 48,000 or so clones, approximately 75% seen once. Germline lookup yields CDR1 MGHDK and CDR2 SYGVNS. This CDR3 is built from 11 residues. The germline V and J ends were trimmed by 3 bases and 8 bases, with 4 bases remaining between them. The chain couples TRBV25-1 to TRBJ1-4; no clear D gene. The receptor was derived from a man aged 35 to 69 with stage I squamous cell lung carcinoma. The sample here was peripheral blood, taken before any cancer treatment. Written as DNA, the CDR3 is TGTGCCAGCAGTGACGAGGAAAAACTGTTTTTT. Protein sequence: CASSDEEKLFF.